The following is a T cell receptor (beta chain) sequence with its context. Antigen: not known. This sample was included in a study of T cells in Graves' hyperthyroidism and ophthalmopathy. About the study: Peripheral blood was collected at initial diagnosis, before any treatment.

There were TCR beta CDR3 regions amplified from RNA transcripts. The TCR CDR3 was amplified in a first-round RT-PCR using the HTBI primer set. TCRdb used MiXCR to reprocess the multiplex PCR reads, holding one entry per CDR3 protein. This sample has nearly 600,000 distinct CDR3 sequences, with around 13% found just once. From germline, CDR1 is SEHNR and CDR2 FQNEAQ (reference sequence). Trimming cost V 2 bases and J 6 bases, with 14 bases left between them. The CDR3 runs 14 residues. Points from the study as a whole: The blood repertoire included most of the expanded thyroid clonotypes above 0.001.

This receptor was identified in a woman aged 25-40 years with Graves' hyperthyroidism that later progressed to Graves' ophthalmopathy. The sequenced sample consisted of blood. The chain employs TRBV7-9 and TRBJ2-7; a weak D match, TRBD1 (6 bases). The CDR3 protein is CASSLSQGPSEQYF. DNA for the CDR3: TGTGCCAGCAGCTTATCCCAGGGGCCCTCCGAGCAGTACTTC. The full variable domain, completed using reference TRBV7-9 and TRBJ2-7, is DTGVSQNPRHKITKRGQNVTFRCDPISEHNRLYWYRQTLGQGPEFLTYFQNEAQLEKSRLLSDRFSAERPKGSFSTLEIQRTEQGDSAMYLCASSLSQGPSEQYFGPGTRLTVT.